This T cell receptor beta chain was recovered during a study of T cells after yellow fever vaccination. Germline-derived CDR1 and CDR2 are WSHSY and SAAADI. The CDR3 is 14 residues long. The junction had 5 bases not matched to a gene; V was cut back by 6 bases and J by 3 bases. This clonotype was seen many times. Its antigen is still unknown. Each CDR3 protein gets one entry after TCRdb re-called the 5' RACE reads with MiXCR. The sample consists of 310,000 or so distinct CDR3 sequences, around 3.6% of them appearing once. Whole-study findings and limits: Most primary-vaccination clones reappeared after the booster (96% CD4, 88% CD8). The secondary T-cell response peaked on day 5, not day 15, but was weaker. One caveat is that FACS-sorted repertoires could contain abundant clonotypes contaminating from the bulk population. A small proportion of clonotypes was detected in both the CD4 and CD8 compartments.

The clonotype comes from a man aged 18 to 29 who received the YFV17D yellow fever vaccine. The sample was PBMCs, taken on the day of the yellow fever booster vaccination. The rearrangement joins TRBV10-2 to TRBJ2-3; 8 bases map to TRBD2. The CDR3 spells CASRGLANTDTQYF. The CDR3 region has the DNA TGCGCCAGCAGAGGACTAGCTAATACAGATACGCAGTATTTT.